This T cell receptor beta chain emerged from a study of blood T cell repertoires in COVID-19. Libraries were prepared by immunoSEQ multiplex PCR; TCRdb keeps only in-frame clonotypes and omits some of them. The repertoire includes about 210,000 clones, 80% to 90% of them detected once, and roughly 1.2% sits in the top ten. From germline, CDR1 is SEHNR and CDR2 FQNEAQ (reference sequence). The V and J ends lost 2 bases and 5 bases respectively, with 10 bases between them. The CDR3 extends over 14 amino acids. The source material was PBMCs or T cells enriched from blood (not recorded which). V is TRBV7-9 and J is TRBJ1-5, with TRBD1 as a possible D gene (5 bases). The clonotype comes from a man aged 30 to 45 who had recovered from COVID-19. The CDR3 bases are TGTGCCAGCAGCTTATCAGGGTACGATCAGCCCCAGCATTTT. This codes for CASSLSGYDQPQHF.